The 30 T cell receptor beta chains below were found in one sample sequenced in a study of neurological immune-mediated disorders. Documented time point: technical triplicate 3. Each CDR3 protein gets one entry after TCRdb re-called the 5' RACE reads with MiXCR. The sample yields nearly 30,000 distinct CDR3 sequences, about a sixth seen once. The specimen sequenced was CD4+ T cells from blood. The source is a female donor with HTLV-1-associated myelopathy (HAM/TSP).

This clonotype was recorded at least ten times. The J gene is TRBJ2-1, the V gene TRBV4-2; 8 bases are a match to TRBD2. The trim removed 0 bases at V and 10 bases at J, leaving 5 bases unmatched. Germline assignment: CDR1 LGHNA and CDR2 YNFKEQ. The CDR3 extends over 14 amino acids. CDR3 in amino acids: CASSQDAGLGEQFF. The CDR3 nucleotides read TGTGCCAGCAGCCAAGATGCGGGACTAGGGGAGCAGTTCTTC.

The rearrangement uses TRBV24-1 and TRBJ2-1, with TRBD2 identical over 10 bases. The germline gives CDR1 KGHDR, CDR2 SFDVKD. Trimming took 4 bases from V and 7 from J; bases not matched to a gene: 9. The CDR3 totals 16 residues. The CDR3 region is CATSEAAGGPRNEQFF. CDR3 DNA sequence: TGTGCCACCAGTGAAGCAGCGGGAGGGCCGAGGAATGAGCAGTTCTTC.

This clonotype showed up many times. This sequence joins TRBV20-1 and TRBJ2-7, with a weak D call TRBD1 (8 bases). CDR3 size: 15 residues. The germline V gene encodes CDR1 DFQATT and CDR2 SNEGSKA (reference sequence). V was pared by 3 bases and J by 0 bases, with 15 bases between. CDR3 amino acids: CSAREQGGNSYEQYF. CDR3 in DNA: TGCAGTGCTAGGGAACAGGGGGGGAACTCCTACGAGCAGTACTTC.

This clonotype was detected ten times or more. The rearrangement joins TRBV5-1 to TRBJ1-2; 8 nucleotides agree with TRBD1. In germline, CDR1 is SGHRS, CDR2 YFSETQ. After removal of 4 bases from V and 10 bases from J, the junction contained 18 bases not matched to a gene. CDR3 length: 16 residues. The CDR3, as DNA: TGCGCCAGCAGCCCTGAACGACATACAGGGGGAAATGTCTACACCTTC. Translating gives CASSPERHTGGNVYTF.

As for this clonotype: A single base separates this from a much larger clone, so it may be a read error. V is TRBV2 and J is TRBJ1-3; D remains unclear. This CDR3 comprises 15 residues. Per the germline V gene, CDR1 is SNHLY and CDR2 is FYNNEI. CDR3 nucleotides: TGTGCCAGCAGCTTCCGTCGAGTCTCTGTAAACACCATATATTTT. Translating it yields CASSFRRVSVNTIYF.

In this sample, this clonotype turned up once. The chain employs TRBV5-1 and TRBJ2-5; D remains unclear. The CDR3 covers 15 residues. Trimming stripped 4 bases from V and 0 bases from J, with 13 bases between. Germline V gives CDR1 SGHRS, CDR2 YFSETQ. The CDR3 DNA is TGCGCCAGCAGCATCAAAGGACGGGACCAAGAGACCCAGTACTTC. This gives the protein CASSIKGRDQETQYF.

The rearrangement links TRBV5-1 to TRBJ2-7; 9 bases map to TRBD1. With V trimmed by 2 bases and J by 3 bases, 3 bases remained unmatched. This CDR3 is 14 amino acids long. Germline CDR1 reads SGHRS; CDR2 reads YFSETQ. In DNA, the CDR3 is TGCGCCAGCAGCTTATGGACAGGGGACTACGAGCAGTACTTC. Amino acid sequence: CASSLWTGDYEQYF.

This clonotype was seen repeatedly, ten times or more. The chain employs TRBV24-1 and TRBJ2-2, with D tentatively TRBD1 (6 bases). The CDR3 has 14 amino acids. Germline V gene lookup returns CDR1 KGHDR and CDR2 SFDVKD. The ends were cut back, 9 bases at V and 4 bases at J, with 14 bases in the middle. CDR3 amino acids: CATGPSGVTGELFF. Here the CDR3 DNA reads TGTGCCACCGGCCCCTCAGGGGTCACCGGGGAGCTGTTTTTT.

This clonotype was observed at least ten times. The chain carries TRBV27 and TRBJ1-2, with D perhaps matching TRBD1 (5 bases). The germline V gene has CDR1 MNHEY and CDR2 SMNVEV (reference sequence). The CDR3 has 19 amino acids. Trimming stripped 3 bases from V and 2 bases from J, with 25 bases between. Here the CDR3 reads CASSFTTPLGQAVNYGYTF. The CDR3 DNA reads as TGTGCCAGCAGTTTCACCACCCCCCTGGGGCAGGCGGTAAACTATGGCTACACCTTC.

In this sample, this clonotype turned up many times. This chain links TRBV5-1 with TRBJ1-5; 10 positions agree with TRBD1. The CDR3 spans 15 residues. CDR1 and CDR2 from the germline V gene are SGHRS and YFSETQ. The ends lost 4 bases at V and 5 bases at J; junction bases unmatched: 6. The CDR3 spells CASSLGQGMDQPQHF. Written as DNA, the CDR3 is TGCGCCAGCAGCCTGGGACAGGGGATGGATCAGCCCCAGCATTTT.

This clonotype was recorded at least ten times. The rearrangement joins TRBV20-1 to TRBJ2-7, with 13 bases that match TRBD2. Germline assignment: CDR1 DFQATT and CDR2 SNEGSKA (reference sequence). Losses at the gene ends were 5 bases for V and 4 bases for J; bases not matched to a gene: 2. The CDR3 totals 13 residues. CDR3 DNA: TGCAGTGCTGGGACTAGCGGGAATTACGAGCAGTACTTC. It is translated as CSAGTSGNYEQYF.

The sample holds many counts of this clonotype. This rearrangement joins TRBV7-2 to TRBJ2-3, with D perhaps matching TRBD1 (5 bases). The length of the CDR3 is 12 residues. The germline V and J ends were trimmed by 6 bases and 3 bases, with 7 bases remaining between them. Germline CDR1 reads SGHTA; CDR2 reads FQGNSA. The CDR3 coding sequence is TGTGCCAGCAGTAAGGGGACAGATACGCAGTATTTT. Translating gives CASSKGTDTQYF. Drawing the rest from reference TRBV7-2 and TRBJ2-3, the complete variable domain is GAGVSQSPSNKVTEKGKDVELRCDPISGHTALYWYRQSLGQGLEFLIYFQGNSAPDKSGLPSDRFSAERTGGSVSTLTIQRTQQEDSAVYLCASSKGTDTQYFGPGTRLTVL.

This clonotype occurred many times. The chain recombines TRBV20-1 with TRBJ1-1; D is undetermined. This CDR3 is built from 14 residues. The ends were cut back, 4 bases at V and 3 bases at J, with 15 bases in the middle. Germline V gene data show CDR1 as DFQATT and CDR2 as SNEGSKA (reference sequence). The CDR3 bases are TGCAGTGCTACCTCTGGGAAGCTGGACACTGAAGCTTTCTTT. It codes for CSATSGKLDTEAFF.

In this sample, this clonotype turned up many times. The chain is built from TRBV6-5 and TRBJ1-6; possible D gene TRBD1, 5 bases. Trimming stripped 0 bases from V and 5 bases from J, with 11 bases between. The germline CDR1 and CDR2 sequences are MNHEY and SVGAGI. The CDR3 is 16 residues long. CDR3 bases: TGTGCCAGCAGTTACTCGATTCTGACAGATAATTCACCCCTCCACTTT. Its protein is CASSYSILTDNSPLHF.

This clonotype has a count of ten or more. This sequence joins TRBV7-2 and TRBJ2-1, with D tentatively TRBD2 (7 bases). The CDR3 consists of 15 residues. V was clipped by 5 bases and J by 7 bases, with 18 bases between them. CDR1 and CDR2 (germline): SGHTA, FQGNSA. The CDR3, as DNA: TGTGCCAGCAGCGTGGGGGGGGGCTGGGGGAATGAGCAGTTCTTC. This gives the protein CASSVGGGWGNEQFF.

This clonotype was recorded at least ten times. The rearrangement links TRBV4-3 to TRBJ1-6, with 7 bases matching TRBD1. The V gene's germline CDR1 is LGHNA and CDR2 YSLEER. The CDR3 length is 14 residues. Trimming took 1 base from V and 10 from J; bases not matched to a gene: 4. CDR3 DNA sequence: TGCGCCAGCAGCCAAGGCAACAGGGGATCACCCCTCCACTTT. The encoded protein is CASSQGNRGSPLHF.

This clonotype appeared many times. The genes are TRBV7-9 and TRBJ1-1; no reliable D call. The ends were cut back, 2 bases at V and 1 base at J, with 8 bases in the middle. The CDR3 has 14 amino acids. CDR1 is SEHNR, CDR2 FQNEAQ, per germline (reference sequence). Here the CDR3 DNA reads TGTGCCAGCAGCTTAAGGGCTACGAACACTGAAGCTTTCTTT. Residues: CASSLRATNTEAFF.

At least ten counts were recorded for this clonotype. The rearrangement joins TRBV20-1 to TRBJ2-3, with D unresolved. The CDR3 length is 14 residues. Trimming removed 5 bases at V and 4 bases at J, with 16 bases between. Per germline, CDR1 DFQATT and CDR2 SNEGSKA (reference sequence). The CDR3 coding sequence is TGCAGTGCTGATAGGACCCCCGGACCAGATACGCAGTATTTT. Protein: CSADRTPGPDTQYF.

The chain recombines TRBV6-5 with TRBJ1-5; D unresolved. V lost 4 bases and J 2 bases, leaving 21 bases between the germline ends. This CDR3 contains 18 residues. The germline gives CDR1 MNHEY, CDR2 SVGAGI. CDR3 nucleotides: TGTGCCAGCAGTTTACTCCCTATGCCGGGTCTGGGCAATCAGCCCCAGCATTTT. Translated, it gives CASSLLPMPGLGNQPQHF.

In regard to this clonotype: Likely a read error: the CDR3 ends without its conserved phenylalanine or tryptophan. This rearrangement joins TRBV5-1 to TRBJ2-2; D remains ambiguous. V lost 2 bases to trimming and J lost 2 bases, with 10 bases between them. CDR3 size: 15 residues. CDR1 is SGHRS, CDR2 YFSETQ, per germline. CDR3 region: CASSFTVPNTGELFL. The CDR3 nucleotides read TGCGCCAGCAGCTTCACGGTACCAAACACCGGGGAGCTGTTTTTA.

This clonotype was counted ten times or more. The chain combines TRBV9 with TRBJ2-3; 8 bases agree with TRBD2. Germline V gene data show CDR1 as SGDLS and CDR2 as YYNGEE. The CDR3 covers 17 residues. Trimming cost V 0 bases and J 0 bases; bases outside gene matches: 6. The CDR3 coding sequence is TGTGCCAGCAGCGTAGAAGGTCGGGGGGGTAGCACAGATACGCAGTATTTT. Its protein product is CASSVEGRGGSTDTQYF.

This clonotype has ten or more counts. The chain carries TRBV5-1 and TRBJ1-1, with 8 bases identical to TRBD1. Germline-derived CDR1 and CDR2 are SGHRS and YFSETQ. This CDR3 is 12 amino acids long. Unmatched junction bases numbered 3, after V lost 2 bases and J lost 9 bases. CDR3 DNA sequence: TGCGCCAGCAGCTTTTCAGGGGGCAAAGCTTTCTTT. Protein: CASSFSGGKAFF.

By share of the sample, this clonotype is medium-sized. The V gene is TRBV10-2, the J gene TRBJ2-5; D gene ambiguous. The V end lost 1 base, the J end lost 5 bases, and 8 bases lay between the germline ends. The germline V gene has CDR1 WSHSY and CDR2 SAAADI. The CDR3 covers 13 residues. CDR3 sequence reads: CASSELPRETQYF. In nucleotides, the CDR3 is TGCGCCAGCAGTGAGTTGCCCCGGGAGACCCAGTACTTC.

This clonotype was recorded many times. This sequence joins TRBV20-1 and TRBJ2-1; 14 bases line up with TRBD2. The V segment lost 4 bases and the J segment 8 bases; nucleotides outside the gene matches: 4. The CDR3 sequence is 14 residues long. CDR1 and CDR2 from the germline V gene are DFQATT and SNEGSKA (reference sequence). In nucleotides, the CDR3 is TGCAGTGCTACCGGGACTAGCGGGAGCTATGAGCAGTTCTTC. Protein sequence: CSATGTSGSYEQFF.

This clonotype has ten or more counts. The V call is TRBV6-5, the J call TRBJ1-2; a possible D gene is TRBD1 (5 bases). The germline CDR1 and CDR2 sequences are MNHEY and SVGAGI. Trimming removed 5 bases from V and 3 bases from J, with 13 bases in between. This CDR3 spans 14 amino acids. The CDR3 loop reads CASSPPGADYGYTF. In DNA, the CDR3 is TGTGCCAGCAGTCCCCCCGGGGCGGACTATGGCTACACCTTC.

This clonotype was recorded only once. An end of the junction differs from the germline gene, which may be a read error. V and J are TRBV7-2 and TRBJ2-7; 9 positions agree with TRBD1. The CDR3 runs to 17 residues. CDR1 and CDR2 (germline): SGHTA, FQGNSA. The CDR3 sequence: CVSSWDRVKGQDYEQYF. As DNA, the CDR3 is TGTGTCAGCAGCTGGGACAGGGTTAAAGGTCAGGACTACGAGCAGTACTTC.

This clonotype occurred many times. The V gene is TRBV11-2, the J gene TRBJ2-1; no definite D call. The V gene's germline CDR1 is SGHAT and CDR2 FQNNGV. The CDR3 is made up of 14 amino acids. V shed 5 bases and J shed 7 bases, with 15 bases lying between them. Written as DNA, the CDR3 is TGTGCCAGCAGCCCCAGAGGAAGGTCGAATGAGCAGTTCTTC. Amino acids: CASSPRGRSNEQFF. The full variable domain, completed using reference TRBV11-2 and TRBJ2-1, is EAGVAQSPRYKIIEKRQSVAFWCNPISGHATLYWYQQILGQGPKLLIQFQNNGVVDDSQLPKDRFSAERLKGVDSTLKIQPAKLEDSAVYLCASSPRGRSNEQFFGPGTRLTVL.

This clonotype has at least ten counts. The chain joins TRBV13 to TRBJ2-2; D is uncertain. This CDR3 has 12 amino acids. V lost 5 bases and J lost 6, with 7 bases in between. Germline V lookup: CDR1 PRHDT, CDR2 FYEKMQ (reference sequence). The CDR3 bases are TGTGCCAGCAGCCGATCTCCCGGGGAGCTGTTTTTT. Its translation is CASSRSPGELFF.

This clonotype was detected ten times or more. The gene calls are TRBV20-1 and TRBJ2-3; TRBD2 agrees at 8 bases. Germline lookup yields CDR1 DFQATT and CDR2 SNEGSKA (reference sequence). The V gene end was trimmed by 6 bases and the J gene end by 1 base; junction bases not matched to a gene: 6. This CDR3 comprises 14 residues. CDR3 in amino acids: CSAPSGGGTDTQYF. The CDR3 nucleotides read TGCAGTGCGCCGTCCGGGGGGGGCACAGATACGCAGTATTTT.

For the CDR3, the DNA is TGCAGCGTTGAAGAACCCGGACAGTTGAACACTGAAGCTTTCTTT. Protein sequence: CSVEEPGQLNTEAFF. This chain links TRBV29-1 with TRBJ1-1, with a possible D match to TRBD1 (6 bases). Trimming removed 0 bases at V and 0 bases at J, with 11 bases between. Per germline, CDR1 SQVTM and CDR2 ANQGSEA. The CDR3 covers 15 residues. Filled out from reference TRBV29-1 and TRBJ1-1, the complete variable domain reads SAVISQKPSRDICQRGTSLTIQCQVDSQVTMMFWYRQQPGQSLTLIATANQGSEATYESGFVIDKFPISRPNLTFSTLTVSNMSPEDSSIYLCSVEEPGQLNTEAFFGQGTRLTVV.